This T cell receptor beta chain was recorded in a study of CD8+CD57+ T cells in acquired aplastic anemia. Across the study: Sorted CD4+ and CD8+ cell DNA averaged about 3 ug. An average of about 10.8 million reads for CD4+ cells was obtained from healthy donors.

This clonotype has ten or more counts. The antigen remains unidentified. Genomic DNA served as template for TCR beta VDJ and CDR3 profiling. TCRdb fed the reads into MiXCR, producing one record per CDR3 protein. The sample comprises about 42,000 distinct CDR3 sequences, 68% of which are singletons, and 20% to 30% rests with the top ten. Study-wide results and caveats: The study identified roughly 29 CD8+ CDR3 sequences shared by patients and controls. Controls did not differ significantly from patients in CD8+ Simpson's diversity.

V was cut by 1 base and J by 5 bases, with 8 bases left in between. Germline CDR1 is KGHSH and CDR2 is LQKENI. The CDR3 covers 13 residues. This sequence joins TRBV18 and TRBJ1-2, with D perhaps TRBD1 (6 bases). Input material: sorted CD4+, CD8+, or CD8+CD57+ T cells (not recorded which) from PBMCs. This clonotype originated in a human donor in good health, serving as a control. The DNA for the CDR3 is TGTGCCAGCTCACCACGGAGGGGGTATGGCTACACCTTC. This codes for CASSPRRGYGYTF.